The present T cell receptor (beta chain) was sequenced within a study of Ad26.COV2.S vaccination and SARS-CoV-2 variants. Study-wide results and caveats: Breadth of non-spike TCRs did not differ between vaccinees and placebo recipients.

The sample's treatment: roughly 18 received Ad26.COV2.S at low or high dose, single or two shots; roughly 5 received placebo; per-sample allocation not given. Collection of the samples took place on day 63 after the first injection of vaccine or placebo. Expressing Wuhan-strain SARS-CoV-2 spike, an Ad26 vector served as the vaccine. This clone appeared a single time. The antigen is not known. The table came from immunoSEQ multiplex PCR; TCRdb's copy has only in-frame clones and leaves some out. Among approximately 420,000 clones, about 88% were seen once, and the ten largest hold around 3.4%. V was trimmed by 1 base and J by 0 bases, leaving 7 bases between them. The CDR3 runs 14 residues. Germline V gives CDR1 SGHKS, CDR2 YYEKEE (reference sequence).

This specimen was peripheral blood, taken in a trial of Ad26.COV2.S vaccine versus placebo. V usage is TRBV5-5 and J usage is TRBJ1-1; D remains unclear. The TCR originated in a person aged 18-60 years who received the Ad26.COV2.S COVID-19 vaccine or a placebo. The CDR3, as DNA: TGTGCCAGCAGCTTGCAGAATATGAACACTGAAGCTTTCTTT. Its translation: CASSLQNMNTEAFF.